The T cell receptor beta chain under discussion was sequenced for a study of blood T cell repertoires in COVID-19. Study as a whole: Acute and convalescent COVID-19 specimens originated in the United States, Italy and Spain.

The CDR3 loop spans 14 amino acids. From germline, CDR1 is LGHDT and CDR2 YNNKEL (reference sequence). The V end lost 6 bases, the J end lost 1 base, and 12 bases lay between the germline ends. In the original analysis: Amplifying reference gene primers gave estimates of nucleated cell counts. The assay was immunoSEQ multiplex PCR, and TCRdb's table has in-frame clones only and misses some. The V and J calls and clone size are taken from that table; D and trimming were inferred from the DNA. The top ten hold 3.6% of the sample, which has under 300,000 clones, roughly nine tenths seen once. The V and J genes are TRBV3-1 (or the pseudogene TRBV3-2) and TRBJ1-1; D gene uncertain. The sequence was obtained from a man between 18 and 29 years old with active or convalescent COVID-19. What was sequenced was peripheral blood. For the CDR3, the DNA is TGTGCCAGCAGACTCAATTCGGGGAACACTGAAGCTTTCTTT. Encoded protein: CASRLNSGNTEAFF.